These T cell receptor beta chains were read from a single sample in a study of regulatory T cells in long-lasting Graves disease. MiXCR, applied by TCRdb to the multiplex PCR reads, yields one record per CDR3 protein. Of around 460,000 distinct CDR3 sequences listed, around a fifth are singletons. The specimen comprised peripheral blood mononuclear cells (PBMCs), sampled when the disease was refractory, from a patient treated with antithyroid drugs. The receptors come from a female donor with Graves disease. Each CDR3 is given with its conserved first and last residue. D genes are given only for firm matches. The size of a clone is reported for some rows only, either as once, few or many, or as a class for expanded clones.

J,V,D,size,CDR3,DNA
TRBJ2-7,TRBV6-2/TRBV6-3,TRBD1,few,CASSWDRTDYEQYF,TGTGCCAGCAGTTGGGACAGGACAGACTACGAGCAGTACTTC
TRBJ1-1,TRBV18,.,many,CASSPRPGDTEAFF,TGTGCCAGCTCACCACGTCCAGGGGATACTGAAGCTTTCTTT
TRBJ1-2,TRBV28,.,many,CASSLLGSKNNGYTF,TGTGCCAGCAGTTTATTGGGGAGTAAGAACAATGGCTACACCTTC
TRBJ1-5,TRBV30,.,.,CAFHPTGRGQPQHF,TGTGCCTTCCACCCGACAGGACGGGGTCAGCCCCAGCATTTT
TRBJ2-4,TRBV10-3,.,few,CAISESGGADIQYF,TGTGCCATCAGTGAGTCAGGGGGGGCTGACATTCAGTACTTC
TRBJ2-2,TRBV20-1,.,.,CSAKRPANTGELFF,TGCAGTGCCAAGCGACCAGCGAACACCGGGGAGCTGTTTTTT
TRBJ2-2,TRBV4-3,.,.,CASSPTVGELFF,TGCGCCAGCAGCCCAACGGTCGGGGAGCTGTTTTTT
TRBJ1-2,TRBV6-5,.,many,CASSYDRDNYGYTF,TGTGCCAGCAGTTACGACAGAGATAACTATGGCTACACCTTC
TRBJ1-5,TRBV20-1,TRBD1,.,CSARGQGAHLNQPQHF,TGCAGTGCTAGGGGACAGGGGGCCCACCTAAATCAGCCCCAGCATTTT
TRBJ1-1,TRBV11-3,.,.,CASSLKDYTEAFF,TGTGCCAGCAGCTTAAAAGACTACACTGAAGCTTTCTTT
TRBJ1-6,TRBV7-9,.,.,CSSVIQANSPLHF,TGTTCCAGCGTAATCCAGGCTAATTCACCCCTCCACTTT
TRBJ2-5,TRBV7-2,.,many,CASSLPSVQETQYF,TGTGCCAGCAGCCTCCCTAGCGTTCAAGAGACCCAGTACTTC
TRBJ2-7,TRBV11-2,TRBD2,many,CASSLVGGGIDEQYF,TGTGCCAGCAGCTTAGTTGGGGGAGGGATCGACGAGCAGTACTTC
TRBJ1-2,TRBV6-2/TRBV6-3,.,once,CASSEEARVGGYTF,TGTGCCAGCAGTGAAGAGGCCAGGGTCGGGGGCTACACCTTC
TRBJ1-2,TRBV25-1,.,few,CASSEEVEAYGYTF,TGTGCCAGCAGTGAAGAGGTGGAGGCCTATGGCTACACCTTC